One sample yielded the 27 T cell receptor beta chains listed below, sequenced in a study of blood T cell repertoires in COVID-19. Only in-frame clones appear in the TCRdb table, and some are missing; sequencing was by immunoSEQ multiplex PCR. The top ten clones hold approximately 2.5% of a sample with around 75,000 clones, around 90% of them seen once. The material sequenced was peripheral blood. These receptors were obtained from a human donor in a cohort sampled during active COVID-19.

This sequence joins TRBV11-2 and TRBJ2-1; 7 bases line up with TRBD2. Germline V gene data show CDR1 as SGHAT and CDR2 as FQNNGV. Unmatched junction bases numbered 13, after V lost 1 base and J lost 4 bases. The CDR3 covers 18 residues. The DNA for the CDR3 is TGTGCCAGCAGCTTAGCACCCCGCCTAGCGGAAAAATACAATGAGCAGTTCTTC. Its translation is CASSLAPRLAEKYNEQFF.

The chain has TRBV7-8 and TRBJ1-6; 7 bases agree with TRBD1. The CDR3 runs 16 residues. The junction had 3 bases not matched to a gene; V was cut back by 1 base and J by 3 bases. Germline-derived CDR1 and CDR2 are SGHVS and FQNEAQ. The CDR3 here is CASSLEGQLYNSPLHF. In DNA, the CDR3 is TGTGCCAGCAGCTTAGAGGGACAGCTCTATAATTCACCCCTCCACTTT.

The chain joins TRBV6-2 or TRBV6-3 to TRBJ1-2; D not certain. This CDR3 is built from 14 residues. The germline gives CDR1 MNHEY, CDR2 SVGEGT. Trimming cost V 0 bases and J 5 bases, with 10 bases left between them. The CDR3 is CASSYSAPTYGYTF. CDR3 coding DNA: TGTGCCAGCAGTTACTCCGCCCCAACATATGGCTACACCTTC.

V and J are TRBV3-1 (or the pseudogene TRBV3-2) and TRBJ2-5; 9 bases agree with TRBD1. Per germline, CDR1 LGHDT and CDR2 YNNKEL (reference sequence). This CDR3 is 15 amino acids long. V shed 4 bases, J shed 5 bases, and the junction held 8 bases outside the gene matches. CDR3 residues: CASSPPGTGRETQYF. The CDR3, as DNA: TGTGCCAGCAGCCCGCCCGGGACAGGGAGGGAGACCCAGTACTTC.

The gene calls are TRBV29-1 and TRBJ2-7; D is undetermined. Germline V lookup: CDR1 SQVTM, CDR2 ANQGSEA. The CDR3 is made up of 13 amino acids. V was cut by 3 bases and J by 6 bases, with 15 bases left in between. The CDR3, as DNA: TGCAGCGTTGATTCTAGGAGAGGCGGCGAGCAGTACTTC. Amino acid sequence: CSVDSRRGGEQYF.

This clone showed up just once. The chain uses TRBV5-6 and TRBJ1-4; D might be TRBD1 (5 bases). V was trimmed by 3 bases and J by 7 bases, leaving 19 bases between them. Germline CDR1 and CDR2: SGHDT and YYEEEE. The length of the CDR3 is 16 residues. The CDR3 sequence is CASSSLEGGVTEKLFF. Here the CDR3 DNA reads TGTGCCAGCAGCTCCCTAGAAGGAGGGGTTACTGAAAAACTGTTTTTT.

The chain employs TRBV30 and TRBJ2-5; D is possibly TRBD2 (6 bases). Trimming left V 5 bases short and J 5 bases short, with 12 bases between. CDR3 length: 12 amino acids. Germline V gene data show CDR1 as GTSNPN and CDR2 as SVGIG (reference sequence). The CDR3 spells CAWDLGSETQYF. The CDR3 region has the DNA TGTGCCTGGGACCTCGGGAGTGAGACCCAGTACTTC.

The chain is built from TRBV6-2 or TRBV6-3 and TRBJ2-7, with D perhaps matching TRBD2 (6 bases). Between the trimmed V and J ends, which lost 4 bases and 0 bases, there was a span of 13 bases. Germline V gives CDR1 MNHEY, CDR2 SVGEGT. This CDR3 has 15 residues. DNA of the CDR3: TGTGCCAGCAGTTTTCGGGGGAGCAGCTCCTACGAGCAGTACTTC. It yields the protein CASSFRGSSSYEQYF.

V is TRBV10-3 and J is TRBJ1-2; 8 bases agree with TRBD1. The CDR3 is 18 residues long. The V gene's germline CDR1 is ENHRY and CDR2 SYGVKD. V lost 4 bases, J lost 4 bases, and 17 bases stayed unmatched. This CDR3 reads CAISGGATGVTDSYGYTF. The DNA of the CDR3 is TGTGCCATCAGTGGTGGGGCGACAGGGGTCACTGATTCCTATGGCTACACCTTC.

The chain couples TRBV30 to TRBJ2-7; 8 nucleotides line up with TRBD2. Germline V gene data show CDR1 as GTSNPN and CDR2 as SVGIG (reference sequence). J lost 4 bases, V lost 4 bases, and 6 bases had no gene match. This CDR3 is built from 13 residues. CDR3 in DNA: TGTGCCTGGAAGGCGGGAGGTTTGTACGAGCAGTACTTC. Translating gives CAWKAGGLYEQYF.

V is TRBV7-2 and J is TRBJ2-7; 10 nucleotides match TRBD2. Germline V lookup: CDR1 SGHTA, CDR2 FQGNSA. There are 17 residues in the CDR3. V lost 0 bases to trimming and J lost 5 bases; unmatched junction nucleotides: 10. Here the CDR3 reads CASSLAIISGRNNEQYF. For the CDR3, the DNA is TGTGCCAGCAGCTTAGCGATTATTAGCGGGAGGAACAACGAGCAGTACTTC.

This clone came up once. The V call is TRBV4-1, the J call TRBJ2-1; 13 bases agree with TRBD2. The CDR3 totals 16 residues. CDR1 is MGHRA and CDR2 is YSYEKL in the germline V gene. The V gene end was trimmed by 5 bases and the J gene end by 6 bases; junction bases not matched to a gene: 7. The CDR3 nucleotides are TGCGCCAGCAGCAAAAAACTAGCGGGAGGGCCCAATGAGCAGTTCTTC. Protein product: CASSKKLAGGPNEQFF.

CDR3 DNA sequence: TGTGCCAGCAGCTTGGGGACACTTAAAGGGGCCCAGTACTTC. The encoded protein is CASSLGTLKGAQYF. The V call is TRBV5-4, the J call TRBJ2-5, with a possible D match to TRBD1 (5 bases). Trimming left V 0 bases short and J 9 bases short, with 15 bases between. This CDR3 contains 14 residues. Germline-derived CDR1 and CDR2 are SGHNT and YYREEE (reference sequence). Complete variable domain (other parts from reference TRBV5-4 and TRBJ2-5): ETGVTQSPTHLIKTRGQQVTLRCSSQSGHNTVSWYQQALGQGPQFIFQYYREEENGRGNFPPRFSGLQFPNYSSELNVNALELDDSALYLCASSLGTLKGAQYFGPGTRLLVL.

V and J are TRBV6-4 and TRBJ2-1, with TRBD2 as a possible D gene (6 bases). Germline values: CDR1 MRHNA, CDR2 SNTAGT. This CDR3 region has 16 residues. The V end lost 5 bases, the J end lost 1 base, and 15 bases lay between the germline ends. DNA of the CDR3: TGTGCCAGCAGTTTAAACGGGAGAGGATCCTACAATGAGCAGTTCTTC. Encoded protein: CASSLNGRGSYNEQFF.

The rearrangement uses TRBV18 and TRBJ1-3; TRBD1 agrees at 7 bases. J lost 0 bases, V lost 3 bases, and 8 bases had no gene match. The CDR3 is made up of 17 amino acids. The germline V gene encodes CDR1 KGHSH and CDR2 LQKENI. The CDR3 protein is CASSPQGVRSSGNTIYF. CDR3 DNA sequence: TGTGCCAGCTCACCTCAGGGGGTCCGAAGCTCTGGAAACACCATATATTTT.

V and J are TRBV15 and TRBJ1-5; D is possibly TRBD1 (5 bases). This CDR3 comprises 16 residues. Trimming took off 0 bases at V and 2 bases at J, with 11 bases between the two ends. Germline V lookup: CDR1 LNHNV, CDR2 YYDKDF (reference sequence). CDR3 in amino acids: CATSRDSRGGNQPQHF. As DNA, the CDR3 is TGTGCCACCAGCAGAGATTCTAGGGGTGGCAATCAGCCCCAGCATTTT.

The rearrangement uses TRBV9 and TRBJ1-1, with TRBD1 matching 7 bases. Looked up from germline, CDR1 is SGDLS and CDR2 is YYNGEE. This CDR3 is built from 14 residues. V lost 3 bases, J lost 3 bases, and 5 bases stayed unmatched. CDR3 in DNA: TGTGCCAGCAGCGAGACAGGGATGTACACTGAAGCTTTCTTT. Translating it yields CASSETGMYTEAFF.

V gene TRBV30 combines with J gene TRBJ2-1, with a possible D match to TRBD2 (6 bases). The germline gives CDR1 GTSNPN, CDR2 SVGIG (reference sequence). V dropped 3 bases and J dropped 0 bases, with 39 bases sitting between them. This CDR3 contains 24 residues. CDR3 loop: CAWSYRGGTVFIPLSPCSYNEQFF. In DNA form, the CDR3 reads TGTGCCTGGAGCTACCGGGGCGGGACGGTTTTTATCCCGTTATCCCCTTGCTCCTACAATGAGCAGTTCTTC. The full variable domain, rest sourced from reference TRBV30 and TRBJ2-1, is SQTIHQWPATLVQPVGSPLSLECTVEGTSNPNLYWYRQAAGRGLQLLFYSVGIGQISSEVPQNLSASRPQDRQFILSSKKLLLSDSGFYLCAWSYRGGTVFIPLSPCSYNEQFFGPGTRLTVL.

The rearrangement joins TRBV3-1 (or the pseudogene TRBV3-2) to TRBJ2-5, with 7 bases that match TRBD1. J lost 3 bases, V lost 5 bases, and 6 bases had no gene match. Germline CDR1 reads LGHDT; CDR2 reads YNNKEL (reference sequence). The CDR3 length is 14 residues. The CDR3, as DNA: TGTGCCAGCAGCGTACAGGGGCTGAAAGAGACCCAGTACTTC. Residues: CASSVQGLKETQYF.

The chain is built from TRBV24-1 and TRBJ2-7; no clear D gene. The germline V gene has CDR1 KGHDR and CDR2 SFDVKD. The CDR3 loop spans 15 amino acids. V lost 3 bases and J lost 0, with 11 bases in between. The CDR3 DNA reads TGTGCCACCAGTGATCCATCATCGGGCTCCTACGAGCAGTACTTC. It translates to CATSDPSSGSYEQYF.

The chain recombines TRBV4-1 with TRBJ2-3; 7 positions agree with TRBD2. The CDR3 is made up of 15 amino acids. V lost 4 bases, J lost 0 bases, and 4 bases stayed unmatched. The V gene's germline CDR1 is MGHRA and CDR2 YSYEKL. The CDR3 nucleotides read TGCGCCAGCAGCCCCGAACTAGCGAGCACAGATACGCAGTATTTT. Protein: CASSPELASTDTQYF.

This clone was detected once. This chain links TRBV11-2 with TRBJ1-1, with D tentatively TRBD1 (5 bases). The CDR3 runs 14 residues. V dropped 5 bases and J dropped 3 bases, with 13 bases sitting between them. CDR1 is SGHAT and CDR2 is FQNNGV in the germline V gene. CDR3 DNA sequence: TGTGCCAGCAGCGATGGGGGGATGGACACTGAAGCTTTCTTT. Protein product: CASSDGGMDTEAFF.

The V and J genes are TRBV7-9 and TRBJ1-1; D may be TRBD1 (6 bases). The CDR3 is made up of 15 amino acids. Germline V gene lookup returns CDR1 SEHNR and CDR2 FQNEAQ (reference sequence). V lost 5 bases to trimming and J lost 6 bases, with 19 bases between them. The CDR3 DNA reads as TGTGCCAGCAGCCATCCGGGGGGGCTTCGCTCTGAAGCTTTCTTT. Residues: CASSHPGGLRSEAFF.

The rearrangement links TRBV6-5 to TRBJ2-2; possibly TRBD1 for D (6 bases). The CDR3 totals 16 residues. The V and J ends lost 4 bases and 7 bases respectively, with 19 bases between them. Germline V CDR1 and CDR2: MNHEY, SVGAGI. The CDR3 sequence is CASSSDRPGYGGELFF. The CDR3 DNA is TGTGCCAGCAGTTCTGACAGGCCCGGATATGGCGGGGAGCTGTTTTTT.

The CDR3 nucleotides are TGCGCCAGCAGCCAAGGAATGGACAGGGACACTGAAGCTTTCTTT. Its protein is CASSQGMDRDTEAFF. V gene TRBV4-3 combines with J gene TRBJ1-1; 8 bases are shared with TRBD1. The germline V gene encodes CDR1 LGHNA and CDR2 YSLEER. Losses at the gene ends were 1 base for V and 3 bases for J; bases not matched to a gene: 4. The CDR3 extends over 15 amino acids.

V usage is TRBV27 and J usage is TRBJ2-7; D is possibly TRBD2 (6 bases). The CDR3 covers 15 residues. The V and J ends lost 0 bases and 4 bases respectively, with 13 bases between them. The germline CDR1 and CDR2 sequences are MNHEY and SMNVEV (reference sequence). CDR3 region: CASSLSGGPGYEQYF. Here the CDR3 DNA reads TGTGCCAGCAGTTTATCGGGAGGTCCTGGATACGAGCAGTACTTC.

In its sample, this clone was seen once. The chain uses TRBV7-6 and TRBJ2-3; D ambiguous. CDR3 length: 15 residues. In germline, CDR1 is SGHVS, CDR2 FNYEAQ. Trimming left V 1 base short and J 1 base short, with 9 bases between. CDR3 in amino acids: CASSLEARGTDTQYF. CDR3 coding DNA: TGTGCCAGCAGCTTAGAGGCTAGAGGCACAGATACGCAGTATTTT.